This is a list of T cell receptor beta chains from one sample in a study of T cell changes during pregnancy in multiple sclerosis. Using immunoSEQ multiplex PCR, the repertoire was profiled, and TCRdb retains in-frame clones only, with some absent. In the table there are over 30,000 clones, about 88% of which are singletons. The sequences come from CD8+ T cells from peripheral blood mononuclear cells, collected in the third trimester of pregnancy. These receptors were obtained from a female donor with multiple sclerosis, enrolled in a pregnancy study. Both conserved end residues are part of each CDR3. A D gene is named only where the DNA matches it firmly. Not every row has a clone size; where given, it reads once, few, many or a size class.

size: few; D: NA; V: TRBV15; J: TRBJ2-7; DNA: TGTGCCACCAGCCATGGGCCCCTGGACGGGAGCTCCTACGAGCAGTACTTC; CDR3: CATSHGPLDGSSYEQYF
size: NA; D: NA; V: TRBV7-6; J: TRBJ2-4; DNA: TGTGCCAGCAGCCCAGGCGGGGTTGCACTAGCCAAAAACATTCAGTACTTC; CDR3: CASSPGGVALAKNIQYF
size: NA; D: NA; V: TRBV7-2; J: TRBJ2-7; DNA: TGTGCCAGCAGCTTAGCTCGGGACTACGAGCAGTACTTC; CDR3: CASSLARDYEQYF
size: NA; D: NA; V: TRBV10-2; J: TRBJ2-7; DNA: TGCGCCAGCAGTGTAGGGTCTGTGGGCGGGGACGAGCAGTACTTC; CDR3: CASSVGSVGGDEQYF
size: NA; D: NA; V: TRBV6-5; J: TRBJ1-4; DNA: TGTGCCAGCAGTGCTGAGGGTGAAAAACTGTTTTTT; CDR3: CASSAEGEKLFF
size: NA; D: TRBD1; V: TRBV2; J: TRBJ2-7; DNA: TGTGCCAGCAGTGATGACAGGGCTCCTACTACTGATCCCTACGAGCAGTACTTC; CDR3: CASSDDRAPTTDPYEQYF
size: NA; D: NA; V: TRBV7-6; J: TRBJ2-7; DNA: TGTGCCAGCAGCGTGACTCCCTCCTACGAGCAGTACTTC; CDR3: CASSVTPSYEQYF
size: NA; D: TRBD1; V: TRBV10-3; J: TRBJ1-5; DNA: TGTGCCATCAGTGGGGACGGACAGGGCCCTAGCAATCAGCCCCAGCATTTT; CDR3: CAISGDGQGPSNQPQHF
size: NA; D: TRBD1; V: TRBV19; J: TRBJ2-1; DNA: TGTGCCAGTAGTTTCGGACAGGGGTTACGAAATGAGCAGTTCTTC; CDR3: CASSFGQGLRNEQFF
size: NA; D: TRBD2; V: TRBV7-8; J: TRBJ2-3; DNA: TGTGCCAGCAGCTTATCTAGCGGGAGGGTCACAGATACGCAGTATTTT; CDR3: CASSLSSGRVTDTQYF
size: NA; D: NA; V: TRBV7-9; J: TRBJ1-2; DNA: TGTGCCAGCAGCCGGGGGAACTATGGCTACACCTTC; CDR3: CASSRGNYGYTF
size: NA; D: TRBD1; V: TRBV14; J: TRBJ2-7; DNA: TGTGCCAGCAGCCAAGTCCCACCGGGACAGGGACGCTACGAGCAGTACTTC; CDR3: CASSQVPPGQGRYEQYF
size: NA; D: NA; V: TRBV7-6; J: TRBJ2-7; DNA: TGTGCCAGCAGCCCCCCTTTCGGCGAGCAGTACTTC; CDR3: CASSPPFGEQYF
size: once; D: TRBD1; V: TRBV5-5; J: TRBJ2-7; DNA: TGTGCCAGCAGCTTGCCCGGGACAGCGTACGAGCAGTACTTC; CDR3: CASSLPGTAYEQYF
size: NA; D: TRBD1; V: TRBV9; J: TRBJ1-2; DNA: TGTGCCAGCAGCCGCGGACAGGGATATGGCTACACCTTC; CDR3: CASSRGQGYGYTF
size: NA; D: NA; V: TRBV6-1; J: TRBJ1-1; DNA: TGTGCCAGCAGAGAGGTCCGCCGCACTGAAGCTTTCTTT; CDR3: CASREVRRTEAFF
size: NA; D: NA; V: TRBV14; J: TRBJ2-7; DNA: TGTGCCAGCAGCCAAGAGAGCGGGTTTTTCTACGAGCAGTACTTC; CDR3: CASSQESGFFYEQYF
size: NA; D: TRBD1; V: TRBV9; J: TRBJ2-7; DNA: TGTGCCAGCAGCGTAGTCCGGGACAGGGGGCCCTACGAGCAGTACTTC; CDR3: CASSVVRDRGPYEQYF
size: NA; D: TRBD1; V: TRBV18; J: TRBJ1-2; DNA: TGTGCCAGCTCAGAGACAGGGAACGGCTACACCTTC; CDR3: CASSETGNGYTF
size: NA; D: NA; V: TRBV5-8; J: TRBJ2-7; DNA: TGTGCCAGCAGCTTCTACTACGAGCAGTACTTC; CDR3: CASSFYYEQYF
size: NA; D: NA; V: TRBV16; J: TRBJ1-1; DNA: TGTGCCAGCAGCTGGAGCCCCACTGAAGCTTTCTTT; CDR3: CASSWSPTEAFF
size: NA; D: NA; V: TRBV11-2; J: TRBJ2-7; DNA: TGTGCCAGCAGCCTCCCCAGCTACGAGCAGTACTTC; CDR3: CASSLPSYEQYF
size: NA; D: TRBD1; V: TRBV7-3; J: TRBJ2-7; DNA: TGTGCCAGCAGCTTAGGACAGGACTACGAGCAGTACTTC; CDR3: CASSLGQDYEQYF
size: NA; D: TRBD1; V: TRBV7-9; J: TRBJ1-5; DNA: TGTGCCAGCAGCTCCGGACAGGAGCAGAATCAGCCCCAGCATTTT; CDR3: CASSSGQEQNQPQHF
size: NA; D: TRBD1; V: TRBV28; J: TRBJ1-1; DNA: TGTGCCAGCAGTAGCCTTTTACAGGGGACCACTGAAGCTTTCTTT; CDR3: CASSSLLQGTTEAFF
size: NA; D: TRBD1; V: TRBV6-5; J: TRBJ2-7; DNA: TGTGCCAGCAGTAAGACAGGGGAAGGGGCCTACGAGCAGTACTTC; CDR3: CASSKTGEGAYEQYF
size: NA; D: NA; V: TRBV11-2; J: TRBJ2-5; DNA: TGTGCCAGCAGCTTAGTGGGCGGGGACCAAGAGACCCAGTACTTC; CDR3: CASSLVGGDQETQYF
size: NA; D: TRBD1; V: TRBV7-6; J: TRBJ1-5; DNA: TGTGCCAGCAGTCTGACAGGGGATAGCAATCAGCCCCAGCATTTT; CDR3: CASSLTGDSNQPQHF